These T cell receptor beta chains were read from a single sample in a study of tumor-infiltrating lymphocytes in primary liver carcinoma. TCRdb itself ran the multiplex PCR reads through MiXCR, one entry per CDR3 protein. The table has about 180,000 distinct CDR3 sequences, about 55% seen once. Sequencing was performed on peripheral blood. The receptors come from a man in his forties or fifties with primary liver carcinoma and hepatitis B virus infection. Each CDR3 is given with its conserved first and last residue. Each record gives: J gene, D gene, clone size, V gene, CDR3 DNA, CDR3 protein. The D gene is left open where the match is weak. Clone size appears in some rows only: once, few, many, or a class for an expanded clone.

>TRBJ2-1|TRBD2|.|TRBV6-1
TGTGCCAGCAGTGAACTAGCGGGCTCCTACAATGAGCAGTTCTTC
CASSELAGSYNEQFF
>TRBJ2-3|.|few|TRBV6-5
TGTGCCAGCAGCCAGGGGACAGATACGCAGTATTTT
CASSQGTDTQYF
>TRBJ2-3|.|.|TRBV29-1
TGCAGCGTTGAAGATCCCAAGACTAGGACAGATACGCAGTATTTT
CSVEDPKTRTDTQYF
>TRBJ2-5|.|few|TRBV5-4
TGTGCCAGCAGCTACTTCGGCCTCGGAGGGACCCAGTACTTC
CASSYFGLGGTQYF
>TRBJ1-2|.|.|TRBV30
TGTGCCTGGACTGCCCAATGGGGCTACACCTTC
CAWTAQWGYTF
>TRBJ2-5|.|.|TRBV28
TGTGCCAGCCGACAACAGGGCGAAGAGACCCAGTACTTC
CASRQQGEETQYF
>TRBJ2-3|TRBD2|few|TRBV12-3/TRBV12-4
TGTGCCAGCAGTTTATCCCCCAGCGGGGTTGGAGATACGCAGTATTTT
CASSLSPSGVGDTQYF
>TRBJ2-1|.|.|TRBV11-2
TGTGCCAGCAGCTTAGAACTTATCTCCGCAGGGGAGCTATTCTTC
CASSLELISAGELFF
>TRBJ1-5|TRBD1|.|TRBV6-5
TGTGCCAGCAGCACTCGGACAGGCTCGAACGATCAGCCCCAGCATTTT
CASSTRTGSNDQPQHF
>TRBJ2-3|.|few|TRBV6-6
TGTGCCAGCAGTGACTTTGGGGATACGCAGTATTTT
CASSDFGDTQYF
>TRBJ2-2|TRBD2|.|TRBV4-1
TGCGCCAGCACCCAACTTAATATGGGACTAGATGTCGGGGAGCTGTTTTTT
CASTQLNMGLDVGELFF
>TRBJ2-3|TRBD2|.|TRBV11-3
TGTGCCAGCAGTAGCGCGGGGGATAGCACAGATACGCAGTATTTT
CASSSAGDSTDTQYF
>TRBJ1-6|TRBD1|.|TRBV4-1
TGCGCCAGCAGCGACAGGGGGCCTCAGAATTCACCCCTCCACTTT
CASSDRGPQNSPLHF
>TRBJ2-7|TRBD1|many|TRBV6-1
TGTGCCATTAAGGACAGGGTATCCTACGAGCAGTACTTC
CAIKDRVSYEQYF
>TRBJ2-3|TRBD2|.|TRBV10-3
TGTGCCATCAGTGGGCGGAGCGGGAGTACAGATACGCAGTATTTT
CAISGRSGSTDTQYF
>TRBJ2-7|.|.|TRBV29-1
TGCAGCGTTTCCGGCGGATCACAAACCCACGAGCAGTACTTC
CSVSGGSQTHEQYF
>TRBJ2-7|TRBD1|.|TRBV19
TGTGCCACGCCTCGAGACAGGGAGAGGTACGAGCAGTACTTC
CATPRDRERYEQYF
>TRBJ2-3|.|few|TRBV6-2/TRBV6-3
TGTGCCAGCAGTTCCGCCCCCGGACAGCCATCTAGCACAGATACGCAGTATTTT
CASSSAPGQPSSTDTQYF
>TRBJ2-3|.|.|TRBV6-1
TGTGCCAGCTTGAGGGGGAGAGGGGCGACAGATACGTGGTATTTT
CASLRGRGATDTWYF
>TRBJ2-2|TRBD2|.|TRBV11-2
TGTGCCAGCAGCTTACAACTAGCGGGAGCCGGGGAGCCGTTTTTC
CASSLQLAGAGEPFF
>TRBJ1-1|.|.|TRBV5-1
TGCGCAAGCAGCTTGGCTACCAACACTGAAGCTCTCTTT
CASSLATNTEALF
>TRBJ1-5|TRBD1|.|TRBV6-5
TGTGCCAGCAGTTCATACAGGGGTGGGCAGCCCCAGCATTTT
CASSSYRGGQPQHF
>TRBJ1-2|.|.|TRBV7-8
TGTGTCAGCAGCTTAGGGACCCTATCGTGGGGCTACACCTTC
CVSSLGTLSWGYTF
>TRBJ2-5|TRBD2|.|TRBV29-1
TGCAGCGTTGAAGATCTAGCGGCCCTAGAGACCCAGTACTTT
CSVEDLAALETQYF
>TRBJ2-1|TRBD1|many|TRBV29-1
TGCAGCGTAGCCGGGACAGGGGGTCTAGAGCAGTTCTTC
CSVAGTGGLEQFF
>TRBJ2-1|TRBD2|once|TRBV6-5
TGTGCCAGCAGTTACGTGGGACTAGGAGGGGATGAGCAGTTCTTC
CASSYVGLGGDEQFF
>TRBJ1-2|.|.|TRBV7-2
TGTGTCAGCAGCTTAGGACGTCTTAACTATGGCTACACCTTC
CVSSLGRLNYGYTF
>TRBJ1-5|.|few|TRBV28
TGTGCCAGCAGTCCATGGATCGGCAATCAGCCCCAGCATTTT
CASSPWIGNQPQHF
>TRBJ2-1|.|many|TRBV11-2
TGTGCCAGCGGAAGGGGAACCGCCGAGTCCTACAATGAGCAGTTCTTC
CASGRGTAESYNEQFF
>TRBJ2-7|TRBD1|few|TRBV4-1
TGCGCCAGCAGCCAAGCCTTTTTGGGGGACAGGGGCCACGAGCAGTACTTC
CASSQAFLGDRGHEQYF
>TRBJ2-2|TRBD1|.|TRBV12-3/TRBV12-4
TGTGACAGCAGGAGACAGGGGGAAATCGGGGAGCTGTTTTTT
CDSRRQGEIGELFF
>TRBJ2-2|.|.|TRBV30
TGTGCCTGGACCAGATGGGGGTTCACCGGGGAGCTGTTTTTT
CAWTRWGFTGELFF
>TRBJ1-1|.|.|TRBV11-2
TGTGCCAGCAGCATACCCAGGGGCATGAACACTGAAGCTCTCTTT
CASSIPRGMNTEALF
>TRBJ2-2|TRBD1|.|TRBV10-3
TGTGCCACAGGACAGGGCGACACCGGGGAGCTGTTTTTT
CATGQGDTGELFF
>TRBJ1-2|.|.|TRBV6-5
TGTGCCAGCAGGGTCAGGTACGGACCACTCTATGGCTACACCTTC
CASRVRYGPLYGYTF